The T cell receptor beta chain under discussion was sequenced for a study of PD-1 blockade in classical Hodgkin lymphoma. About this clone itself: Its target is unknown.

Relapses following autologous stem cell transplantation were seen in all patients, with brentuximab vedotin exposure varying. Patients had relapsed/refractory classical Hodgkin lymphoma with complete response, partial response or progressive disease as best response. Assay: immunoSEQ multiplex PCR; the TCRdb copy retains only in-frame clones and omits some. The sample lists 40,000 to 65,000 clones, about 84% seen once, with roughly 15% in the top ten. The study, taken as a whole, reports: Diversity in CD4+ TCRs, unlike that measured in CD8+ TCRs, had risen significantly by C4D1. The repertoire differences lack a defined cause, possibly disease activity or prior therapy. The study found complete responders had baseline diversity similar to newly diagnosed patients.

The germline gives CDR1 SNHLY, CDR2 FYNNEI. The CDR3 is 14 residues long. V lost 4 bases to trimming and J lost 5 bases, with 14 bases between them. The chain uses TRBV2 and TRBJ1-1; D remains ambiguous. The source of this sequence is a human donor with classical Hodgkin lymphoma. This material consisted of peripheral blood mononuclear cells (PBMCs), taken at baseline. CDR3 DNA sequence: TGTGCCAGCAGTGTATCACAGAGCCTAACTGAAGCTTTCTTT. It encodes CASSVSQSLTEAFF.